A selection of T cell receptor beta chains follows, all from one sample in a study of tumor-infiltrating lymphocytes in primary liver carcinoma. TCRdb called the multiplex PCR reads again in MiXCR, with one record for every CDR3 protein. The sample has roughly 80,000 distinct CDR3 sequences, approximately 69% seen once. Sequenced input: tumor-adjacent normal liver tissue. The source of these receptors is a man between 40 and 49 years old with primary liver carcinoma and hepatitis B virus infection. Both conserved end residues are part of each CDR3.

J	V	CDR3
TRBJ2-7	TRBV6-1	CAGSPYPELANEQYF
TRBJ2-3	TRBV4-1	CASSQAGNADTQYF
TRBJ2-1	TRBV29-1	CCVDGRRFEQFF
TRBJ2-1	TRBV11-1	CAISSDGMSRLFNEQFF
TRBJ2-1	TRBV4-3	CASSPNRGREQFF
TRBJ2-2	TRBV10-3	CVIMGTEGRNTGELFF
TRBJ2-7	TRBV30	CAWSGGGNSYEQYF
TRBJ2-3	TRBV11-1	CASNLGRGCVDTQYF
TRBJ2-1	TRBV19	CASSIRLTGGSYNEQFF
TRBJ2-7	TRBV12-3/TRBV12-4	CASTSIRCPTYEQYF
TRBJ2-7	TRBV4-3	CASIQAWSGAYEQYF
TRBJ2-2	TRBV11-2	CANSLVQVPQDTGELFF
TRBJ2-7	TRBV11-2	CASSLDGSYEQYF
TRBJ2-7	TRBV6-1	CASSSRLAELYEQYF
TRBJ2-1	TRBV29-1	CSVATRRLWSSQEQFF
TRBJ2-5	TRBV4-3	CANSQDLGETQYF
TRBJ2-1	TRBV6-4	CANSERGSGDEQFF
TRBJ1-5	TRBV6-1	CARSELRFSDQPQHF
TRBJ1-1	TRBV29-1	CSAEGAPSSPEAFF
TRBJ2-7	TRBV5-1	CASSPIAETYEQYF
TRBJ2-7	TRBV30	CAWSPVGRGDYEQYF
TRBJ2-5	TRBV6-2/TRBV6-3	CVSSEGTQYF
TRBJ1-6	TRBV5-6	CANSLVGQRNSPLHF
TRBJ2-7	TRBV11-2	CASSSTGSRRYEQYF
TRBJ2-7	TRBV11-1	CASSLTAGRSTGEQHF
TRBJ2-2	TRBV5-1	CTSSLRWASGGGVRENTGELFF
TRBJ1-1	TRBV6-2/TRBV6-3	CASSSPLRTEAFF